This TCR beta chain originates from a study of blood T cells in healthy people across ages. Study-level findings and limits: TCR beta diversity per million T cells fell roughly linearly with age.

Next came a second PCR, run for roughly 6 to 11 cycles, which used a sample-barcoded 5' primer along with a J-beta primer mix. Researchers report that each sample yielded at least 2.5 million CDR3-containing paired-end reads. TCRdb itself ran the 5' RACE reads through MiXCR, one entry per CDR3 protein. Of around 990,000 distinct CDR3 sequences in the sample, roughly 24% were seen once. Per germline, CDR1 WSHSY and CDR2 SAAADI. CDR3 length: 13 residues. This clonotype was picked up a small number of times. Its antigen is currently unknown. The data also belong to a second study, concerning T cells of mothers and their children.

The rearrangement uses TRBV10-2 and TRBJ2-5; the D is unclear. The closer fit of TRBJ2-7 to the DNA end suggests the J call may be wrong. Sequenced sample: blood. This sequence originates from a girl aged 2 to 9 in good health. The CDR3 region has the DNA TGCGCCAGCAGTGAGTCTGGGCTCTACGAGCAGTACTTC. Its protein is CASSESGLYEQYF.